The present TCR beta chain was sequenced within a study of monozygotic twins with inflammatory bowel disease. Points from the study as a whole: Distinction of different T cell subtypes was not possible. Patient repertoires may carry noise from differing immunosuppressive treatments.

About this clonotype itself: Its specificity is not known.

Every TCR library used about 3,700 ng of total RNA. TCRdb reprocessed the 5' RACE reads, keeping one entry per CDR3 protein, no DNA. The sample includes hundreds of thousands of distinct CDR3 sequences. Sequenced sample: blood. This clonotype was obtained from a human donor with ulcerative colitis or Crohn's disease, or a healthy co-twin of an affected twin (not recorded which).

The chain's CDR3 is CASIEAHTGELFF. The genes are TRBV5-1 and TRBJ2-2. The CDR3 loop spans 13 amino acids. The V gene's germline CDR1 is SGHRS and CDR2 YFSETQ.